Reported below is one T cell receptor (beta chain). Its antigen is not identified. The data derive from a study of CD8 T cells in ankylosing spondylitis. Generation of TCR beta libraries employed quantitative 5'-RACE incorporating molecular barcodes. TCRdb recomputed calls from the 5' RACE reads with MiXCR, one row per CDR3 protein. The sample shows about 150,000 distinct CDR3 sequences, under 45% of them seen only once. Per the germline V gene, CDR1 is MNHNS and CDR2 is SASEGT. The CDR3 runs 17 residues. V was pared by 5 bases and J by 1 base, with 6 bases of the junction left unmatched. The study's findings and limits: Significantly higher representation of disease-linked clones was reported for matched ankylosing spondylitis synovial fluid. Disease-linked clones bore a CD8+ phenotype and were relatively rare in peripheral blood.

V and J are TRBV6-1 and TRBJ1-5, with TRBD1 matching 12 bases. The sequence was obtained from a male donor with ankylosing spondylitis. Sequencing was performed on synovial fluid, either unsorted or a sorted T cell fraction (not recorded which). The CDR3 DNA follows: TGTGCCAGCAGTCTGGGGACAGGGGGCGCGAGCAATCAGCCCCAGCATTTT. It specifies CASSLGTGGASNQPQHF.